Listed here is a single TCR beta chain. Antigen unknown. This entry comes from a study of cytomegalovirus exposure and HLA in healthy donors. Study-wide background: One earlier analysis, a look at approximately 180 million T cells, found about 110 million unique TCR beta sequences. Study-level findings and limits: More clonal expansion characterized HLA-associated TCR beta chains than equally common others in a later analysis. Presence/absence comparisons presumed near-even sequencing depth among donors.

The PCR was carried out with 60 Vbeta primers and 13 Jbeta primers. The protocol was immunoSEQ multiplex PCR, while the TCRdb copy is restricted to in-frame clones and leaves out a portion. The table includes fewer than 200,000 clones, approximately 80% detected once. Germline loops: CDR1 SNHLY, CDR2 FYNNEI. The CDR3 has 14 amino acids. Trimming stripped 5 bases from V and 5 bases from J, with 16 bases between. Sampled while nominally healthy, donors likely had unrecorded immune exposures. Specimen: PBMCs. The receptor comes from a female donor in good health and CMV-seronegative. V is TRBV2 and J is TRBJ2-7; tentatively, D is TRBD2 (5 bases). In DNA, the CDR3 is TGTGCCAGCAGTTCGCTAGCAAACCGGCACGAGCAGTACTTC. It codes for CASSSLANRHEQYF.